This T cell receptor (beta chain) was retrieved from a study of vaccination effects on CD4 cells after COVID-19. Across the study: Two-dose BNT162b2 or mRNA-1273 vaccination was given to participants. Study observations and caveats: After vaccination of healthy people, only 1 of 255 vaccine-induced clones cross-reacted with common cold coronaviruses.

A note on this clone: What it recognizes is unknown.

Antigen-specific CD4+ T cells expanded by the ViraFEST assay with viral peptide pools were then sequenced. Following an approximately ten-day culture, CD4+ T cells were purified. Nucleocapsid antibodies stayed negative before and after vaccination, showing no earlier SARS-CoV-2 infection. This CDR3 has 13 amino acids. CDR1 is SGHAT and CDR2 is FQDESV in the germline V gene (reference sequence). Trimming removed 3 bases from V and 8 bases from J, with 11 bases in between. The data were produced by immunoSEQ multiplex PCR, yet TCRdb's version contains in-frame clones alone and is incomplete. The table has 20,000 to 25,000 clones, roughly 78% seen once; the top ten hold approximately 9.1%.

The TCR was taken from a human donor who received a COVID-19 vaccine. The sequenced sample was CD4+ T cells from PBMCs cultured with HCoV-NL63 spike peptides, obtained before COVID-19 vaccination. The V call is TRBV11-1, the J call TRBJ2-4; a possible D gene is TRBD2 (5 bases). The CDR3 DNA is TGTGCCAGCAGCTTTAAGGGAGTGGACATTCAGTACTTC. Translation gives CASSFKGVDIQYF.